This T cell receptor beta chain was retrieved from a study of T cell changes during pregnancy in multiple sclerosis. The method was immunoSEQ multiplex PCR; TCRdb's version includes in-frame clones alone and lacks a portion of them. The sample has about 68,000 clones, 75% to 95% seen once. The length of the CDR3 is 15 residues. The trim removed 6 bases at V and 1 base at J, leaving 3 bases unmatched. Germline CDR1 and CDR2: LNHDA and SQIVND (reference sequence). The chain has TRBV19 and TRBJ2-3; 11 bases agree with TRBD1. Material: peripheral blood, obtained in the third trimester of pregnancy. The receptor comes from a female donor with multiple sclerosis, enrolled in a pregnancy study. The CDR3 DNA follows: TGTGCCAGTAGCCAGGGACAGGGGGGCACAGATACGCAGTATTTT. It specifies CASSQGQGGTDTQYF.